This T cell receptor (beta chain) was documented in a study of T-cell memory formation after mild COVID-19. Looking at the study overall: Among the donors, TCR clusters were largely specific to each donor. General observations from the study: A balance of CD4 and CD8 characterized clones contracting day 15 to 85, whereas later expanders leaned CD4+. The pre-infection memory compartment contained some responding clones, suggesting cross-reactive memory joined. Clones which contracted sat mainly in CM and EM if CD4+, and in EMRA if CD8+.

On this clonotype: Its antigen is not known.

Germline CDR1 SGHRS, CDR2 YFSETQ. V trimming: 1 base; J trimming: 5 bases; junction bases outside the gene matches: 3. This CDR3 comprises 14 residues. MiXCR, run by TCRdb on the 5' RACE reads, gives a single entry per CDR3 protein. The table records roughly 310,000 distinct CDR3 sequences, approximately 15% of them present only once. Specimen: PBMCs or a T cell subset sorted from them (not recorded which). This TCR was recovered from a man between 18 and 29 years old who had mild COVID-19 (a few samples of this study predate the infection). Cell type and time point are not known. The chain has TRBV5-1 and TRBJ1-5, with 7 bases that match TRBD1. The CDR3: CASSLFGTDQPQHF. CDR3 sequence (DNA): TGCGCCAGCAGCTTGTTTGGGACAGATCAGCCCCAGCATTTT.